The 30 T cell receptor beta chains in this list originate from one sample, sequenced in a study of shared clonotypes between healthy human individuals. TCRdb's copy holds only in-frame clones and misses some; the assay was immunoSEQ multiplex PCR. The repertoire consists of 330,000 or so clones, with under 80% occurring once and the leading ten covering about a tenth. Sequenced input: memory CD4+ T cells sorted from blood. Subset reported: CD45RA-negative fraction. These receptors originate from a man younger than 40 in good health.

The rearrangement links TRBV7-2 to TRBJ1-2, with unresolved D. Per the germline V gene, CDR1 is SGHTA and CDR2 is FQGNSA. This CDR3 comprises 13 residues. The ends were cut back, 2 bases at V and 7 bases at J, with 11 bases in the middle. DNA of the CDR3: TGTGCCAGCAGCTTAACACTAAGGTCTGGCTACACCTTC. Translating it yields CASSLTLRSGYTF.

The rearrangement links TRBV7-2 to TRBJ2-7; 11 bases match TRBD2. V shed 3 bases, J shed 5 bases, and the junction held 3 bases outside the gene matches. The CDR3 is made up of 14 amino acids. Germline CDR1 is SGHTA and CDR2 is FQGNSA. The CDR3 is CASSFSGRADEQYF. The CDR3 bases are TGTGCCAGCAGCTTTAGCGGGAGGGCCGACGAGCAGTACTTC.

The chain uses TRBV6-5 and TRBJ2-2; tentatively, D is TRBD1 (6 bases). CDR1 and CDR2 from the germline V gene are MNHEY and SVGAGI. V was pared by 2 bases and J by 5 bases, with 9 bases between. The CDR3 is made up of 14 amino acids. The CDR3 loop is CASSYMQGTGELFF. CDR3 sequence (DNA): TGTGCCAGCAGTTACATGCAGGGGACCGGGGAGCTGTTTTTT.

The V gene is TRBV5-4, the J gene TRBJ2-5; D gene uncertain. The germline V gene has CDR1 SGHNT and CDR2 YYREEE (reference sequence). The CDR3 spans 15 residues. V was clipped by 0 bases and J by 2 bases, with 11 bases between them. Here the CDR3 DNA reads TGTGCCAGCAGCTTGGATGGCAGAACTCAAGAGACCCAGTACTTC. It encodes CASSLDGRTQETQYF.

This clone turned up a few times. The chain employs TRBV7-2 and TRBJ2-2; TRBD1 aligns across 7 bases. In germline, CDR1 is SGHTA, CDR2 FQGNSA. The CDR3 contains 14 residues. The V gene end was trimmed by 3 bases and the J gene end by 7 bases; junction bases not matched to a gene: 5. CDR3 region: CASSFNRGGGELFF. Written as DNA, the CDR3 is TGTGCCAGCAGCTTTAACAGGGGCGGCGGGGAGCTGTTTTTT.

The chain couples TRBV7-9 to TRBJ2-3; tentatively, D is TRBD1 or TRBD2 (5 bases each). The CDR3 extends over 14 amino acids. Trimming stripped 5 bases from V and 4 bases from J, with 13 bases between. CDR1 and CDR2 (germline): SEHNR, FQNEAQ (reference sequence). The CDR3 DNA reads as TGTGCCAGCAGCCGAGACTTGGGGGCAGATACGCAGTATTTT. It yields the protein CASSRDLGADTQYF.

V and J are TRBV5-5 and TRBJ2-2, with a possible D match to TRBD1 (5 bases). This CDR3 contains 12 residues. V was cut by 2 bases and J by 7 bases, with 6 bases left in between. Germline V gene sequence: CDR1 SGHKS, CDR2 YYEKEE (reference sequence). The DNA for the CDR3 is TGTGCCAGCAGCTTTGACAGCGGGGAGCTGTTTTTT. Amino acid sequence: CASSFDSGELFF.

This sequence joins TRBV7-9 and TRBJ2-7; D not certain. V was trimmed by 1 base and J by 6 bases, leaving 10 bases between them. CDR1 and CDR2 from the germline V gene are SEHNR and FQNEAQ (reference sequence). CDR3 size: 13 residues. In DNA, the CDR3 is TGTGCCAGCAGCTTAGTTGGATTAAGCGAGCAGTACTTC. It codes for CASSLVGLSEQYF.

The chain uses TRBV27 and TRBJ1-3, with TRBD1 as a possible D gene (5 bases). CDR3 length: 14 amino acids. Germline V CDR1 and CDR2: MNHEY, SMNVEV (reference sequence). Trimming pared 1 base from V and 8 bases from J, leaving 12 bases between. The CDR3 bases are TGTGCCAGCAGTTTATTGGGACCTGGGTACACCATATATTTT. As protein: CASSLLGPGYTIYF.

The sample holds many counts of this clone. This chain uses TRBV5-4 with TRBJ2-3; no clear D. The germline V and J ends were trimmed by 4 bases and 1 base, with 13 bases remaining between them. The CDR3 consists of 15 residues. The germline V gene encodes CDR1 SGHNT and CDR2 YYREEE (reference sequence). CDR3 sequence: CASSPCRICTDTQYF. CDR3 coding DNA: TGTGCCAGCAGCCCATGCCGGATTTGCACAGATACGCAGTATTTT.

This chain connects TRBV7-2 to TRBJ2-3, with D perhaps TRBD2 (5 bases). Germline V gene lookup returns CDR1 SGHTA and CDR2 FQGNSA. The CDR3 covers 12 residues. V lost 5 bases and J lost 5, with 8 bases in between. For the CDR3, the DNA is TGTGCCAGCAGCCCGGCGGGAGATACGCAGTATTTT. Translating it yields CASSPAGDTQYF.

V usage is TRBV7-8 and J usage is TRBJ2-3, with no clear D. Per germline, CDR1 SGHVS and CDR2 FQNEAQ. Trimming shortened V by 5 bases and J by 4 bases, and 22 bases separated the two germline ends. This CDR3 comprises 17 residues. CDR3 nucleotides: TGTGCCAGCAGCCCGCGCCTAGGTGGCTTGGGGTCAGATACGCAGTATTTT. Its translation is CASSPRLGGLGSDTQYF.

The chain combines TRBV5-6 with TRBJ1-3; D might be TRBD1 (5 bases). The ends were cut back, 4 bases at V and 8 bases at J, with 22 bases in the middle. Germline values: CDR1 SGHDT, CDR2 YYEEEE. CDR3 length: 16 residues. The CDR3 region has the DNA TGTGCCAGCAGCCCTAACTTGCGGGACTTTACGGACACCATATATTTT. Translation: CASSPNLRDFTDTIYF.

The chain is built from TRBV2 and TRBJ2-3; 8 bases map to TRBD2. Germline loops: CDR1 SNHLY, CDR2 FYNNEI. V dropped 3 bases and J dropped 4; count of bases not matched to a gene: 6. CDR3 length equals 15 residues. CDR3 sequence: CASSDISGNADTQYF. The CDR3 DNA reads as TGTGCCAGCAGTGATATTAGCGGGAATGCAGATACGCAGTATTTT.

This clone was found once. In DNA form, the CDR3 reads TGTGCCAGCTCCTCCGGACAGGGAACTTATCAGCCCCAGCATTTT. This translates into CASSSGQGTYQPQHF. This chain links TRBV18 with TRBJ1-5; 8 nucleotides agree with TRBD1. V lost 6 bases, J lost 5 bases, and 9 bases stayed unmatched. The CDR3 length is 15 residues. Germline V gene sequence: CDR1 KGHSH, CDR2 LQKENI.

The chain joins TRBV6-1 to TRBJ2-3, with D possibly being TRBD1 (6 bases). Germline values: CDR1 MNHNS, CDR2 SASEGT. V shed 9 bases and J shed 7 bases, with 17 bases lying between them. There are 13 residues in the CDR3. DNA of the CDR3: TGTGCCAGTTCGATCGAGGACAGTAATACGCAGTATTTT. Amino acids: CASSIEDSNTQYF.

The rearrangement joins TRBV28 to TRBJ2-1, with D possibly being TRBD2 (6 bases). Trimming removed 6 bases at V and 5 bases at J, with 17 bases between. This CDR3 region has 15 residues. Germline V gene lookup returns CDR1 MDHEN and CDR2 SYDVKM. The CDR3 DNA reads TGTGCCAGCAGCCCCGACTGGGCGGGGAACAATGAGCAGTTCTTC. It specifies CASSPDWAGNNEQFF.

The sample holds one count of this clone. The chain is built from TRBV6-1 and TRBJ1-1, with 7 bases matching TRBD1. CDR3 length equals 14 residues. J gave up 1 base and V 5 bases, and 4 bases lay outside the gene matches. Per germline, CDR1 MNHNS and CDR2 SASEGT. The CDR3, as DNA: TGTGCCAGCAGTTGGACAGGTTGGAACACTGAAGCTTTCTTT. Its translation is CASSWTGWNTEAFF.

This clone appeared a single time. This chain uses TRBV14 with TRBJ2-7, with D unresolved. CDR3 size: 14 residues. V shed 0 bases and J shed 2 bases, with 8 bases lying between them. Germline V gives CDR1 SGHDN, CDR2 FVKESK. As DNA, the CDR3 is TGTGCCAGCAGCCAAGATTACGGGCCCTACGAGCAGTACTTC. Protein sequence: CASSQDYGPYEQYF.

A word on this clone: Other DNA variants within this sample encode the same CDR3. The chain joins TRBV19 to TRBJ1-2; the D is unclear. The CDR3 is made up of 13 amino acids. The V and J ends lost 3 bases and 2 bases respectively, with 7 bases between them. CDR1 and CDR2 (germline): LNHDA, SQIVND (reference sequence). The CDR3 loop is CASSIEGNYGYTF. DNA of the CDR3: TGTGCCAGTAGTATTGAGGGAAACTATGGCTACACCTTC.

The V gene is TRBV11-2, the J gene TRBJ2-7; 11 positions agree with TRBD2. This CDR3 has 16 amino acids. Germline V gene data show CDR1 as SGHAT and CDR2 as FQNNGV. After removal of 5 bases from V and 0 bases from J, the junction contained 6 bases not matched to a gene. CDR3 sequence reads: CASSPGLAGGSYEQYF. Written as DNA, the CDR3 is TGTGCCAGCAGCCCAGGACTAGCGGGCGGCTCCTACGAGCAGTACTTC.

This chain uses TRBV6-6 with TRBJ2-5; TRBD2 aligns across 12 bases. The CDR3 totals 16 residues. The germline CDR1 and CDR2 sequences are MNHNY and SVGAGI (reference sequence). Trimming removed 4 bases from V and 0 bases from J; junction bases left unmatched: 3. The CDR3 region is CASSSGLAGNQETQYF. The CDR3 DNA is TGTGCCAGCAGTTCAGGACTAGCGGGAAACCAAGAGACCCAGTACTTC.

The CDR3 DNA follows: TGTGCCACCAGCAGAGTGGGTTCGGGAGGTCAAGAGACCCAGTACTTC. Residues: CATSRVGSGGQETQYF. The chain has TRBV15 and TRBJ2-5; TRBD2 matches 7 bases. The germline V gene has CDR1 LNHNV and CDR2 YYDKDF (reference sequence). Trimming at V came to 1 base and at J to 2 bases, leaving 7 bases not matched to a gene. The CDR3 extends over 16 amino acids.

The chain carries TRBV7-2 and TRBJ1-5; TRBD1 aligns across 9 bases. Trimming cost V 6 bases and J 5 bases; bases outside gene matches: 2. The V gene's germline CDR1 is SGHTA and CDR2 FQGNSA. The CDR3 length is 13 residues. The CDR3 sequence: CASRRQGDQPQHF. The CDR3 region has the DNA TGTGCCAGCAGAAGACAGGGGGATCAGCCCCAGCATTTT.

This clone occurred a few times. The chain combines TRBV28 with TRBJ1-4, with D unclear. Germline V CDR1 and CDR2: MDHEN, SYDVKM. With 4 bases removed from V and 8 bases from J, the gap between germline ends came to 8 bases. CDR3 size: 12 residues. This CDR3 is CASSSVDEKLFF. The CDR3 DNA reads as TGTGCCAGCAGTTCAGTGGACGAAAAACTGTTTTTT.

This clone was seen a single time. Here the CDR3 DNA reads TGTGCCAGCACTATGAGCCCGGGACTAGCGGGAACCTACGAGCAGTACTTC. Protein sequence: CASTMSPGLAGTYEQYF. V usage is TRBV6-4 and J usage is TRBJ2-7, with TRBD2 matching 13 bases. This CDR3 is built from 17 residues. Looked up from germline, CDR1 is MRHNA and CDR2 is SNTAGT. The V segment lost 7 bases and the J segment 2 bases; nucleotides outside the gene matches: 11.

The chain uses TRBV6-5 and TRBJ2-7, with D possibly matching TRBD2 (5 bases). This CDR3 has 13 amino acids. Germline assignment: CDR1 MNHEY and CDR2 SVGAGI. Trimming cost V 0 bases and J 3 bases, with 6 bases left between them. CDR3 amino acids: CASSYSTNYEQYF. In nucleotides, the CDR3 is TGTGCCAGCAGTTACTCGACTAACTACGAGCAGTACTTC.

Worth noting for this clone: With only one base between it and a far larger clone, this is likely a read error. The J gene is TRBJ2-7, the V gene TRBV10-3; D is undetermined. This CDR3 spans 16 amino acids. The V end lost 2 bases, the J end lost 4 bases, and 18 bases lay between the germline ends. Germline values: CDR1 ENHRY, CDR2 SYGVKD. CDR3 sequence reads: CAISEPPYRNIYEQYF. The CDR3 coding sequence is TGTGCCATCAGTGAGCCACCCTATAGAAACATTTACGAGCAGTACTTC.

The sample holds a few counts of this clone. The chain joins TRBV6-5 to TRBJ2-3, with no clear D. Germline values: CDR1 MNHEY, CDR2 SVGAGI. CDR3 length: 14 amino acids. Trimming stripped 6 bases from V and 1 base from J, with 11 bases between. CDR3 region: CASRSSWGTDTQYF. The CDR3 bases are TGTGCCAGCAGGAGTTCCTGGGGCACAGATACGCAGTATTTT.

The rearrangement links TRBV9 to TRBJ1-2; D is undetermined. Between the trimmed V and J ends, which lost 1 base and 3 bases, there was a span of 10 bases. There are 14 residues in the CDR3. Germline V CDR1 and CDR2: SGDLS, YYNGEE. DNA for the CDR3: TGTGCCAGCAGCGTAAGTGGATTAGACTATGGCTACACCTTC. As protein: CASSVSGLDYGYTF.